This T cell receptor beta chain was sequenced for a study of blood T cell repertoires in COVID-19. In the study overall: Nucleic acid was either cDNA or gDNA, and it came from T cells, B-cell-depleted T cells, or PBMCs.

Germline CDR1 reads SEHNR; CDR2 reads FQNEAQ (reference sequence). CDR3 length equals 16 residues. The V end was cut by 5 bases, the J end by 3 bases, with 17 bases between. TCRdb's table, derived via immunoSEQ multiplex PCR, lists solely in-frame clones and lacks some. Of about 150,000 clones listed, around 90% are singletons. The receptor comes from a woman aged 60 to 75 with active or convalescent COVID-19. Source material: peripheral blood. The gene calls are TRBV7-9 and TRBJ2-4; tentative D call: TRBD2 (6 bases). The CDR3 is CASSPSGGLGKNIQYF. CDR3 DNA sequence: TGTGCCAGCAGCCCCAGCGGAGGGCTCGGCAAAAACATTCAGTACTTC.